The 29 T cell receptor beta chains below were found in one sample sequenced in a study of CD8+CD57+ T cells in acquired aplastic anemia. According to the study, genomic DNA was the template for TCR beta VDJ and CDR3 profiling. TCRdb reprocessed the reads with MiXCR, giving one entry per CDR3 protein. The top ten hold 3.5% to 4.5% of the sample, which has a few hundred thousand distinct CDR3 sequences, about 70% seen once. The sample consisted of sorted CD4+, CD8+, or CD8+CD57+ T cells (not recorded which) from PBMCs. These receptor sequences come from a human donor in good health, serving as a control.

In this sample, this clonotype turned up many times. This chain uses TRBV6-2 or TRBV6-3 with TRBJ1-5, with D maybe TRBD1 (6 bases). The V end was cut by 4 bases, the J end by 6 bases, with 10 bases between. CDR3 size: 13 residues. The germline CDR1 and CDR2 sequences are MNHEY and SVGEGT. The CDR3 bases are TGTGCCAGCAGTTCCCAGGGGATTCAGCCCCAGCATTTT. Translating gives CASSSQGIQPQHF.

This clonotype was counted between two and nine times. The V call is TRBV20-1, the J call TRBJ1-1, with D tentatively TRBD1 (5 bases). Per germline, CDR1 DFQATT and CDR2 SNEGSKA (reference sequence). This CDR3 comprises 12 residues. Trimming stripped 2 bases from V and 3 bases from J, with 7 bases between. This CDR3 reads CSARKTDTEAFF. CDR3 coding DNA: TGCAGTGCTAGAAAGACAGACACTGAAGCTTTCTTT.

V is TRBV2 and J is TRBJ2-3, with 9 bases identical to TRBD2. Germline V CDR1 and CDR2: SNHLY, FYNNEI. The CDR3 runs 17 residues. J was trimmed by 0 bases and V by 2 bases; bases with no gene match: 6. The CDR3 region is CASSETGLASSTDTQYF. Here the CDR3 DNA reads TGTGCCAGCAGTGAAACGGGACTAGCTTCTAGCACAGATACGCAGTATTTT.

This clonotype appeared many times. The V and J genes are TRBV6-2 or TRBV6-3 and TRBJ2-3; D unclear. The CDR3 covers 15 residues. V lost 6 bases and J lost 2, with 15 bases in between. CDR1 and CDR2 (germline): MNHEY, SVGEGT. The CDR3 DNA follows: TGTGCCAGCAGGGAGTGGCGGAGCAACACAGATACGCAGTATTTT. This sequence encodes CASREWRSNTDTQYF.

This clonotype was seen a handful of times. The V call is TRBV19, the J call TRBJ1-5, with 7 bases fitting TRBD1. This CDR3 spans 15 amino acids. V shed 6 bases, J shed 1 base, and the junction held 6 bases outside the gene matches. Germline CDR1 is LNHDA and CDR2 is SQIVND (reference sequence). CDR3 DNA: TGTGCCAGTAGGCCGACAGGGTGGAGCAATCAGCCCCAGCATTTT. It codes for CASRPTGWSNQPQHF.

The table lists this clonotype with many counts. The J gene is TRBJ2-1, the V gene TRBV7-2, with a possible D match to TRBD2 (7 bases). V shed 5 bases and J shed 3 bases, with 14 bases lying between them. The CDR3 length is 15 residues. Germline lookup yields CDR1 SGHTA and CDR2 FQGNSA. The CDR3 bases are TGTGCCAGCAGCCGGGACACGGGGGGCTACAATGAGCAGTTCTTC. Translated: CASSRDTGGYNEQFF.

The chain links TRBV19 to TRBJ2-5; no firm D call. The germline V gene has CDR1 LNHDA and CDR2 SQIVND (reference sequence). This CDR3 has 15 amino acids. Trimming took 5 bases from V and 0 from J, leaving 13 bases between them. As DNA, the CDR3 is TGTGCCAGTAGTCTCATACGGCCAAACCAAGAGACCCAGTACTTC. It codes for CASSLIRPNQETQYF.

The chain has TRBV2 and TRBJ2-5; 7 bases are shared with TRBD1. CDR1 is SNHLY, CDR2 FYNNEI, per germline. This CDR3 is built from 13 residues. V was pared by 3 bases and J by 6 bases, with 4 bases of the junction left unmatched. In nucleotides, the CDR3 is TGTGCCAGCAGTGACGGCAGGGGGAAGACCCAGTACTTC. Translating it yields CASSDGRGKTQYF.

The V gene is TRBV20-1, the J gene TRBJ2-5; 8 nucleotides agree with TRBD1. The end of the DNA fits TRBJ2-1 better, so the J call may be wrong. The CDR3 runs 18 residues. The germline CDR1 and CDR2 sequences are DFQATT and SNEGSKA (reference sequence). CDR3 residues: CSASHRGNTGQGYNEQFF. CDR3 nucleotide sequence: TGCAGTGCTAGTCACCGGGGTAACACCGGACAGGGCTACAATGAGCAGTTCTTC.

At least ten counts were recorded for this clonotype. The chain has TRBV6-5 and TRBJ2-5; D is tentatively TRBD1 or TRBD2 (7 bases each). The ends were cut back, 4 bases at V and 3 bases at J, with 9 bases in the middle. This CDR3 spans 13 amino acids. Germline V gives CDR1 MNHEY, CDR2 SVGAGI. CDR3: CASSSGGEETQYF. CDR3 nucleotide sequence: TGTGCCAGCAGTTCAGGGGGGGAAGAGACCCAGTACTTC.

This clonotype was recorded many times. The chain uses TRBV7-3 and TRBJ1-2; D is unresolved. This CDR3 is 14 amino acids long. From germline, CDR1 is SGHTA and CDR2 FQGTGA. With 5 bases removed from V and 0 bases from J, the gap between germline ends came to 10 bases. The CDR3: CASSPAITNYGYTF. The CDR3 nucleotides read TGTGCCAGCAGCCCGGCCATAACTAACTATGGCTACACCTTC.

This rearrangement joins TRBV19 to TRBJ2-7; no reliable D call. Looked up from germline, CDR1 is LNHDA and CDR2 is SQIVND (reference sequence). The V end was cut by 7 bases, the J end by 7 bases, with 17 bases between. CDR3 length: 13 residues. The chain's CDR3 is CASTGRSSLEQYF. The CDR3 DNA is TGTGCCAGTACCGGGCGGAGCTCCTTGGAGCAGTACTTC.

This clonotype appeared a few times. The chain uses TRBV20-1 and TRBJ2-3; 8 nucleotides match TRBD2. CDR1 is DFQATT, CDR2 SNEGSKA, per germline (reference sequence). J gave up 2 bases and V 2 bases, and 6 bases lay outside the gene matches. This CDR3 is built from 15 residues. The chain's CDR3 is CSARSIAGPTDTQYF. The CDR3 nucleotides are TGCAGTGCTAGATCCATAGCGGGGCCCACAGATACGCAGTATTTT.

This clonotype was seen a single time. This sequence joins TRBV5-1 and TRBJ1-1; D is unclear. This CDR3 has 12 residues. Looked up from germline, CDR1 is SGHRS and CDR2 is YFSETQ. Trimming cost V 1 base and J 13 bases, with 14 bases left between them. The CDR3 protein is CASSLRQVRDFF. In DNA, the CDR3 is TGCGCCAGCAGCTTGCGGCAAGTCCGAGATTTCTTT.

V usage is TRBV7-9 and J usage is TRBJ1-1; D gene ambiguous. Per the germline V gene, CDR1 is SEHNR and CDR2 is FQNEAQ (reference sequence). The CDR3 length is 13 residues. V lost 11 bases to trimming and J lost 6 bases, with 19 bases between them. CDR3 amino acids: CAGSTDMKPEAFF. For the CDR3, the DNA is TGTGCCGGCTCAACAGATATGAAACCTGAAGCTTTCTTT. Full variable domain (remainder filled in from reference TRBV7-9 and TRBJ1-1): DTGVSQNPRHKITKRGQNVTFRCDPISEHNRLYWYRQTLGQGPEFLTYFQNEAQLEKSRLLSDRFSAERPKGSFSTLEIQRTEQGDSAMYLCAGSTDMKPEAFFGQGTRLTVV.

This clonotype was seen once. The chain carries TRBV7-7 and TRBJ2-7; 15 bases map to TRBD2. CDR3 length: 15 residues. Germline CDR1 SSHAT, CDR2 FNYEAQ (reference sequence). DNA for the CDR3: TGTGCTACCGGACTAGCGGGGGGGGACTCCGGGGAGCAGTACTTC. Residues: CATGLAGGDSGEQYF.

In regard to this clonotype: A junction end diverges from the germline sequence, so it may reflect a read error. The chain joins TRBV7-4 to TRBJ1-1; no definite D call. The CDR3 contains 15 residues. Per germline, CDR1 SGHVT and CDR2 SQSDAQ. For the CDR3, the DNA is TGCGCCAGCAGCGCCGTCCCGGCGATGAACACTCAAGCTTTCTTT. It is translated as CASSAVPAMNTQAFF.

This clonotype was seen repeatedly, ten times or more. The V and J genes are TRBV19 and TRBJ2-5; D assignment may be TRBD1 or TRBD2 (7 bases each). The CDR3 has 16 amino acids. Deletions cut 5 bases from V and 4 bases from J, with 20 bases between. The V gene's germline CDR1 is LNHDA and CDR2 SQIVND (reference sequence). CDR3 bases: TGTGCCAGTAGTCCCCGAGGGGGCGGGGGCAGAGAGACCCAGTACTTC. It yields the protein CASSPRGGGGRETQYF.

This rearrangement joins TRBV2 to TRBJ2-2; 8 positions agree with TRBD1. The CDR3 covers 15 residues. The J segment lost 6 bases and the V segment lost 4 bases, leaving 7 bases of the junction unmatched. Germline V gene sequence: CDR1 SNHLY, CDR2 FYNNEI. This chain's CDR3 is CASSALTGGSGELFF. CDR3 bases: TGTGCCAGCAGTGCCCTAACAGGGGGATCCGGGGAGCTGTTTTTT. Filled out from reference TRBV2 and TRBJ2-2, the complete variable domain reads EPEVTQTPSHQVTQMGQEVILRCVPISNHLYFYWYRQILGQKVEFLVSFYNNEISEKSEIFDDQFSVERPDGSNFTLKIRSTKLEDSAMYFCASSALTGGSGELFFGEGSRLTVL.

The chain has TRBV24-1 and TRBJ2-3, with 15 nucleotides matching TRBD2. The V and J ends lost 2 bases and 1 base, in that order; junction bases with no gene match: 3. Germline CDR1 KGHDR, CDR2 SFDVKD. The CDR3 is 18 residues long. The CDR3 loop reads CATSDSGLAGGRTDTQYF. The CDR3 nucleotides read TGTGCCACCAGTGATTCCGGACTAGCGGGGGGGCGCACAGATACGCAGTATTTT.

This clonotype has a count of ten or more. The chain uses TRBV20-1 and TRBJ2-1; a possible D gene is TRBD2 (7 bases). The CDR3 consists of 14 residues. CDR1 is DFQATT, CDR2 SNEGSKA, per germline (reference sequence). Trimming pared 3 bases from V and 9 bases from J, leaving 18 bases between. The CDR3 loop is CSARRGGALGEQFF. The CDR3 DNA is TGCAGTGCTAGGAGGGGGGGGGCCCTGGGTGAGCAGTTCTTC.

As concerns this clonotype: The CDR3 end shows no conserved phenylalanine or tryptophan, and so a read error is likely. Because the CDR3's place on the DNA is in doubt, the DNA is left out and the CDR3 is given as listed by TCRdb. The chain's CDR3 is CASSADLETQYFC. V and J are TRBV7-2 and TRBJ2-7; whether TRBD2, the table's D call, matches the DNA was not checked. Germline lookup yields CDR1 SGHTA and CDR2 FQGNSA. The CDR3 is made up of 13 amino acids, end residues included.

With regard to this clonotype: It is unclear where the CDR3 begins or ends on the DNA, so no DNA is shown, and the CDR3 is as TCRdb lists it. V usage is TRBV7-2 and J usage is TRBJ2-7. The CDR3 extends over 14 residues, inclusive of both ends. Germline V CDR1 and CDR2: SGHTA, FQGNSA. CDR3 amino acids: CASSSNSYEQYFGF.

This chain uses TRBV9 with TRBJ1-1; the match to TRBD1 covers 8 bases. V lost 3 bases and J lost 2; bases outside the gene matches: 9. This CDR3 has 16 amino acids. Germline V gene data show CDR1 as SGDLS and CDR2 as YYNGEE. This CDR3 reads CASSARRDRLNTEAFF. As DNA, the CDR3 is TGTGCCAGCAGCGCTAGGAGGGACAGGCTTAACACTGAAGCTTTCTTT.

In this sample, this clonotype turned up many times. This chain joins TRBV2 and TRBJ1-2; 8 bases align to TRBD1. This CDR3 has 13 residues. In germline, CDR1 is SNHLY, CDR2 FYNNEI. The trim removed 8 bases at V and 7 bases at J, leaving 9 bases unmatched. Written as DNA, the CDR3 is TGTGCCAGCGGAGAGGACAGGGCGGCTGGCTACACCTTC. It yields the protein CASGEDRAAGYTF.

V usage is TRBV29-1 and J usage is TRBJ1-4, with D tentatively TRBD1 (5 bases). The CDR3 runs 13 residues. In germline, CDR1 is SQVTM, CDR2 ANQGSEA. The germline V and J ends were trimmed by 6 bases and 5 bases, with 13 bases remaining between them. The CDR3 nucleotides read TGCAGCGTCGGGGACGGGTTGAATGAAAAACTGTTTTTT. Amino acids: CSVGDGLNEKLFF.

The chain's CDR3 is CASSLGRYSGNTIYF. For the CDR3, the DNA is TGTGCCAGCAGCCTCGGGCGCTACTCGGGAAACACCATATATTTT. V is TRBV9 and J is TRBJ1-3, with D hard to call. The CDR3 covers 15 residues. Germline values: CDR1 SGDLS, CDR2 YYNGEE. V lost 4 bases and J 4 bases, leaving 15 bases between the germline ends.

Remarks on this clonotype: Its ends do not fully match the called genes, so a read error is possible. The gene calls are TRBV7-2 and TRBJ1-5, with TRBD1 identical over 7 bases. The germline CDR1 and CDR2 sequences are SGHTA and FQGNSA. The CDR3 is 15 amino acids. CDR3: CASSLLAGGNRPQHF. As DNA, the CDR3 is TGCGCCAGCAGCTTGCTGGCAGGGGGGAATCGGCCCCAGCATTTT.

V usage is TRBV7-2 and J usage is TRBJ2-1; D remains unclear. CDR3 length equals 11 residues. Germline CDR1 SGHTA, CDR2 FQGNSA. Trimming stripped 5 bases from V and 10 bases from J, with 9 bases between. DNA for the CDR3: TGTGCCAGCAGCAGGCAGACCGAGCAGTTCTTC. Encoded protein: CASSRQTEQFF.